Listed below are T cell receptor beta chains from one sample, sequenced in a study of T-cell reconstitution after alpha-beta-depleted transplantation in children. MiXCR, applied by TCRdb to the PCR reads, yields one record per CDR3 protein. The table has some 830,000 distinct CDR3 sequences, around 17% seen once. The material sequenced was PBMCs, mostly from graft donor cells, taken 360 days after TCRalphabeta/CD19-depleted stem cell transplant. These receptors were collected from a male patient under 18 who had a stem cell transplant for acute lymphoblastic leukemia, so the T cells may come from the graft donor. Both conserved end residues are part of each CDR3. A D gene is named only where the DNA matches it firmly. Rows may omit the clone size; those that give it use once, few, many or a size class.

J | size | V | D | DNA | CDR3
TRBJ1-3 | . | TRBV29-1 | . | TGCAGCGTCGAGGGCCTCTCTGGAAACACCATATATTTT | CSVEGLSGNTIYF
TRBJ2-1 | . | TRBV27 | . | TGTGCCAGCAGTTTGGGTACAGGGTATAGCTCCTACAATGAGCAGTTCTTC | CASSLGTGYSSYNEQFF
TRBJ2-7 | few | TRBV7-9 | . | TGTGCCAGCAGTGGGGTTTACAACTACGAGCAGTACTTC | CASSGVYNYEQYF
TRBJ1-2 | few | TRBV7-8 | TRBD1 | TGTGCCAGCAGCAATCGGGACAGGGGAGACTATGGCTACACCTTC | CASSNRDRGDYGYTF
TRBJ2-7 | . | TRBV29-1 | . | TGCAGCGTTGGTGAGACCGAGCAGTACTTC | CSVGETEQYF
TRBJ2-3 | few | TRBV12-3/TRBV12-4 | . | TGTGCCAGCAGTCGCGGGGCCACAGATACGCAGTATTTT | CASSRGATDTQYF
TRBJ2-1 | . | TRBV5-1 | . | TGCGCCAGCAGCGGGCCTCCAGCCTACAATGAGCAGTTCTTC | CASSGPPAYNEQFF
TRBJ2-2 | . | TRBV24-1 | . | TGTGCCACCAGTGACCGTGGGACGATCACCGGGGAGCTGTTTTTT | CATSDRGTITGELFF
TRBJ1-2 | few | TRBV11-2 | . | TGTGCCAGCAGCTTAGATCTTAGGGGCCGTATAAACTATGGCTACACCTTC | CASSLDLRGRINYGYTF
TRBJ2-5 | . | TRBV6-1 | . | TGTGCCAGCAGCTCCTTCTTCCGGGACGCGCAAGAGACCCAGTACTTC | CASSSFFRDAQETQYF
TRBJ1-2 | many | TRBV5-1 | . | TGTGCCAGCAGCCCGGGAGCCTATGGCTACACCTTC | CASSPGAYGYTF
TRBJ2-1 | . | TRBV5-6 | . | TGTGCCAGCAGCGTGTTGGGGGAGCAGTTCTTC | CASSVLGEQFF
TRBJ2-2 | . | TRBV11-2 | . | TGTGCCAGCAGCCCCACCCCCCCCTGGGAGCTGTTTTTT | CASSPTPPWELFF
TRBJ1-1 | . | TRBV12-3/TRBV12-4 | TRBD1 | TGTGCCAGCAGTTTAGCTTCAGGGGGACGAACTGAAGCTTTCTTT | CASSLASGGRTEAFF
TRBJ2-2 | . | TRBV5-4 | TRBD2 | TGTGCCAGCAGCTTGGCATATGCTCGACTAGCGGGCCGCACCGGGGAGCTGTTTTTT | CASSLAYARLAGRTGELFF
TRBJ2-7 | many | TRBV7-9 | . | TGTGCCAGCAGCTTAGGAGGGAGACGGGGGGAGCAGTACTTC | CASSLGGRRGEQYF
TRBJ2-1 | . | TRBV5-1 | . | TGCGCCAGCGGCTTGGAAGCTAGGAGGGCCTCCTACAATGAGCAGTTCTTC | CASGLEARRASYNEQFF
TRBJ2-1 | few | TRBV6-2/TRBV6-3 | TRBD2 | TGTGCCAGCAGGTGGACTAGCGGGAGGGCCAGGGACAATGAGCAGTTCTTC | CASRWTSGRARDNEQFF
TRBJ2-7 | few | TRBV11-1 | . | TGTGCCAGCAGCTTAGGCAGTAGGCATGACTACGAGCAGTACTTC | CASSLGSRHDYEQYF
TRBJ2-7 | . | TRBV4-1 | . | TGCGCCAGCAACCAGGGCCAGTCCGGTCTCTACGAGCAGTACTTC | CASNQGQSGLYEQYF
TRBJ1-2 | . | TRBV20-1 | . | TGCAGTGCTAGAGGGAGAGGGGTGAACTATGGCTACACCTTC | CSARGRGVNYGYTF
TRBJ2-1 | . | TRBV7-9 | . | TGTGCCAGCAGGTCTACGGACAATGAGCAGTTCTTC | CASRSTDNEQFF
TRBJ2-3 | . | TRBV4-1 | TRBD2 | TGCGCCAGCAGCCAAAGCCAGCGGGAGGGCACAGATACGCAGTATTTT | CASSQSQREGTDTQYF
TRBJ2-5 | . | TRBV7-9 | . | TGTGCCAGCAGGACCGGGAGCTTAGAGACCCAGTACTTC | CASRTGSLETQYF
TRBJ2-7 | . | TRBV29-1 | TRBD2 | TGCAGCGTGGGGGACTACTACGAGCAGTACTTC | CSVGDYYEQYF
TRBJ2-3 | . | TRBV4-1 | . | TGCGCCAGCAGCCAAGATTGGGGCGGGGTAATGGATACGCAGTATTTT | CASSQDWGGVMDTQYF
TRBJ2-3 | . | TRBV24-1 | . | TGTGCCACCAGTCCAGGGGGGCACACAGATACGCAGTATTTT | CATSPGGHTDTQYF
TRBJ2-7 | few | TRBV29-1 | TRBD2 | TGCAGCGTCGACGGGACTAGCGGCTACGAGCAGTACTTC | CSVDGTSGYEQYF
TRBJ2-5 | . | TRBV15 | TRBD1 | TGTGCCACCAGCAGGGGACAGGCCCAGCCAGAGACCCAGTACTTC | CATSRGQAQPETQYF
TRBJ1-2 | few | TRBV6-5 | . | TGTGCCAGCAGTTACTTCCCAGGGAAGTATGGCTACACCTTC | CASSYFPGKYGYTF
TRBJ1-1 | . | TRBV12-3/TRBV12-4 | . | TGTGCCAGCAAGCTACAGGGCCGATTTTTCTTT | CASKLQGRFFF
TRBJ2-3 | . | TRBV4-2 | TRBD2 | TGTGCCAGCAGCCAAGATCCGCGGGAGGGCGGATCGCAGTATTTT | CASSQDPREGGSQYF
TRBJ2-3 | few | TRBV7-9 | . | TGTGCCAGCAGCCCAGCGGGCCGAGGAGGGGATACGCAGTATTTT | CASSPAGRGGDTQYF
TRBJ2-1 | . | TRBV10-3 | . | TGTGCCATCAGTGACCCGAACGGGGAGGCGGCCCTATACAATGAGCAGTTCTTC | CAISDPNGEAALYNEQFF
TRBJ2-2 | . | TRBV6-2/TRBV6-3 | . | TGTGCCAGCATCCGCCGGGACACCGGGGAGCTGTTTTTT | CASIRRDTGELFF
TRBJ2-7 | . | TRBV5-1 | . | TGCGCCAGCAGTCCCGGGACTCATGGCTTCGGGGAGCAGTACTTC | CASSPGTHGFGEQYF
TRBJ2-5 | . | TRBV5-1 | . | TGCGCCAGCAGCTTGGTGGCTGGGACGGGGCAGGAGACCCAGTACTTC | CASSLVAGTGQETQYF
TRBJ2-5 | . | TRBV20-1 | . | TGCAGTGCTAGAGATGGGAGACGGTGGTACTTC | CSARDGRRWYF
TRBJ1-6 | . | TRBV7-9 | . | TGTGCCAGCAGCTTAGCAGGAGATCTTCGGAATTCACCCCTCCACTTT | CASSLAGDLRNSPLHF
TRBJ2-2 | . | TRBV5-1 | . | TGCGCCAGCAGCTTGGCCCCGGGCGACCGGGAGCTGTTTTTT | CASSLAPGDRELFF
TRBJ2-3 | . | TRBV20-1 | TRBD2 | TGCAGTGCTTACGTCCTGACTAGCGGTTACACAGATACGCAGTATTTT | CSAYVLTSGYTDTQYF